The rows below give T cell receptor beta chains drawn from one sample of a study of post-analysis software for immune sequencing data. MiXCR, run by TCRdb on the PCR reads, gives a single entry per CDR3 protein. The data hold roughly 800,000 distinct CDR3 sequences, with roughly 46% observed a single time. Sequenced sample: blood. These receptors all stem from a girl between 5 and 17 years old with multiple sclerosis. Both conserved end residues are part of each CDR3. A D gene is named only where the DNA matches it firmly.

TRBV5-1 TRBD2 CASGAGGSVREQFF
TRBV29-1 - CSVEEDSFSVGYTF
TRBV7-8 - CASSLFGEGQFF
TRBV27 - CASSPSQGSEAFF
TRBV29-1 - CSVVRITYQETQYF
TRBV5-5 - CASSFVRAFDQPQHF
TRBV6-2/TRBV6-3 TRBD2 CASVSPGLATDTQYF
TRBV24-1 - CATSVGGSTDTQYF
TRBV15 - CATTTSSYDEQFF
TRBV20-1 - CSASWAGETQYF
TRBV15 - CATSRDSGATYEQYF
TRBV29-1 - CSGTGRNTGELFF
TRBV7-9 TRBD2 CASSPREGPYNEQFF
TRBV9 - CASSVDHTDTQYF
TRBV7-9 TRBD1 CASSPRDRANEQFF
TRBV20-1 - CSAPPGRGTDTQYF
TRBV27 - CASSLWGGTSYEQYF
TRBV13 TRBD2 CASSFFGKREGPNEQFF
TRBV5-1 - CASSRDTFGDTQYF
TRBV12-3/TRBV12-4 - CASSLRAEKLFF
TRBV12-5 - CASGPQGRTGELFF
TRBV7-4 - CASSLGGCLFF
TRBV6-6 - CASSYRRYEQYF
TRBV12-3/TRBV12-4 - CASRRGAKPWPQHF
TRBV7-9 - CASNQLPPDGYTF
TRBV28 - CASERATNEKLFF
TRBV12-3/TRBV12-4 - CASSLTRQVHTEAFF
TRBV6-4 TRBD2 CASSDGLAGAFYYEQYF
TRBV9 - CASSALDLNEQFF
TRBV5-5 TRBD1 CASGQQGVVNIQYF
TRBV12-3/TRBV12-4 - CASSLLTHNEQCF
TRBV9 TRBD1 CASSTQTGGAFGYTF
TRBV20-1 TRBD2 CSAPLASGRNEQFF
TRBV12-3/TRBV12-4 TRBD2 CARAAGPGLAEYNEQFF
TRBV7-2 TRBD1 CASSLGAGGVQPQHF
TRBV7-9 TRBD1 CASLRTGWDYGYTF
TRBV27 - CASGSIGGRGGYTF
TRBV27 - CASSPSQGVNSPLHF
TRBV7-8 - CASSKLGSSYEQYF
TRBV7-2 - CASSFDREQFF
TRBV7-9 - CASSFLDRENYGYTF
TRBV7-2 TRBD1 CASSLNRGGEKLFF
TRBV12-3/TRBV12-4 - CASSARELSTDTQYF
TRBV7-9 - CASSLERNQPQHF
TRBV12-3/TRBV12-4 TRBD2 CASSLSVTSDQETQYF
TRBV6-1 - CASREQVSYGYTF
TRBV12-5 TRBD2 CASGLATSGSSYNEQFF
TRBV4-3 - CASSREEGRPENEQFF
TRBV4-1 - CASSREIGRAHYNEQFF
TRBV5-6 - CASSPMNGWTVNTEAFF
TRBV4-2 TRBD1 CASSQAGQGGGYTF
TRBV11-3 - CASSSGTALDKQYF
TRBV20-1 - CSAGLRAQETQYF
TRBV29-1 TRBD2 CSVGLAGDSYNEQFF
TRBV7-2 TRBD2 CASTSSGRAGGEQFF
TRBV10-3 TRBD1 CAIRRQGVTDTQYF
TRBV15 TRBD1 CATSRGGTGVSYEQYF
TRBV9 - CASSVSTVSGANVLTF
TRBV27 - CASSPQRWETQYF
TRBV28 TRBD2 CASSPLAGEGDTQYF